This T cell receptor beta chain was sequenced for a study of cytomegalovirus exposure and HLA in healthy donors. The study, taken as a whole, reports: By a later analysis, the bulk of CMV-associated TCR beta chains appeared HLA-restricted. Across HLA loci, a later analysis found differing TCR association rates, with DRB1 most and HLA-C fewest.

The PCR employed 60 Vbeta primers together with 13 Jbeta primers. The method was immunoSEQ multiplex PCR; TCRdb's version includes in-frame clones alone and lacks a portion of them. Of 100,000 to 150,000 clones listed, about three quarters are singletons. V lost 6 bases and J lost 1; bases outside the gene matches: 1. The CDR3 totals 15 residues. CDR1 is MGHDK and CDR2 is SYGVNS in the germline V gene. As to this clone: Its antigen remains unknown.

Sequencing input: PBMCs. The receptor was isolated from a female donor in good health and CMV-seronegative. The chain employs TRBV25-1 and TRBJ2-2, with 11 bases matching TRBD2. CDR3 coding DNA: TGTGCCAGCAGCCTAGCGGGGGGGAACACCGGGGAGCTGTTTTTT. Translated, it gives CASSLAGGNTGELFF.